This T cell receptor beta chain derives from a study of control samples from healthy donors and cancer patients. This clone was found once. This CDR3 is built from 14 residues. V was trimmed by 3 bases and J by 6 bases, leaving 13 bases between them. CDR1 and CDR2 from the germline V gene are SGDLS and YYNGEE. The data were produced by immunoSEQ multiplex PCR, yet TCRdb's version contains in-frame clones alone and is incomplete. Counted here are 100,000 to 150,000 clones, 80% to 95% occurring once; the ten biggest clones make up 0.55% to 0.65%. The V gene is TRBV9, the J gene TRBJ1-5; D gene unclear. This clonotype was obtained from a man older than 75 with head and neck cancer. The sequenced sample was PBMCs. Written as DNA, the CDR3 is TGTGCCAGCAGCGAGGGCATGGGAGGTCAGCCCCAGCATTTT. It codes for CASSEGMGGQPQHF.